What follows are 4 T cell receptor beta chains derived from one specimen sequenced in a study of blood T cell repertoires in COVID-19. The table came from immunoSEQ multiplex PCR; TCRdb's copy has only in-frame clones and leaves some out. The repertoire includes about 250,000 clones, approximately 86% of them detected once, and roughly 0.87% sits in the top ten. Sequencing was carried out using peripheral blood. Receptors originate from a human donor with COVID-19, enrolled during active disease. The donor label of this sample is uncertain.

This chain joins TRBV4-3 and TRBJ1-6, with D perhaps TRBD1 (5 bases). This CDR3 is 18 amino acids long. Between the trimmed V and J ends, which lost 0 bases and 7 bases, there was a span of 19 bases. Germline values: CDR1 LGHNA, CDR2 YSLEER. CDR3 amino acids: CASSQDPRGTIENSPLHF. In DNA form, the CDR3 reads TGCGCCAGCAGCCAAGACCCAAGGGGCACCATTGAGAATTCACCCCTCCACTTT.

The chain carries TRBV7-9 and TRBJ2-5; D may be TRBD2 (6 bases). Trimming took off 1 base at V and 2 bases at J, with 14 bases between the two ends. Germline V gene sequence: CDR1 SEHNR, CDR2 FQNEAQ (reference sequence). CDR3 length equals 16 residues. The CDR3 loop is CASSLVWETRQETQYF. The CDR3, as DNA: TGTGCCAGCAGCTTAGTATGGGAGACTAGGCAAGAGACCCAGTACTTC.

This chain joins TRBV7-2 and TRBJ2-2; D is unresolved. This CDR3 spans 14 amino acids. Germline loops: CDR1 SGHTA, CDR2 FQGNSA. V dropped 2 bases and J dropped 2 bases, with 6 bases sitting between them. The CDR3 protein is CASSLLANTGELFF. The CDR3 nucleotides are TGTGCCAGCAGCTTATTAGCAAACACCGGGGAGCTGTTTTTT.

V and J are TRBV11-1 and TRBJ1-2, with D perhaps matching TRBD1 (5 bases). The ends were cut back, 0 bases at V and 8 bases at J, with 13 bases in the middle. Germline CDR1 is SGHAT and CDR2 is FQDESV (reference sequence). This CDR3 comprises 14 residues. The CDR3 DNA is TGTGCCAGCAGCTTAGCGCAGGGTTCCAACGGCTACACCTTC. It yields the protein CASSLAQGSNGYTF.